Detailed here is one T cell receptor (beta chain). Its antigen is as yet unknown. Version v3.0 of the immunoSEQ assay was performed at survey level. Repertoires were generated with immunoSEQ multiplex PCR, while TCRdb's copy carries only in-frame clones and drops some. The table has 20,000 to 25,000 clones, roughly 80% seen once. The data belong to a study of long-term antiretroviral therapy in people with HIV. Overall study results and limits: Pre-ART-expanded clones dominated the repertoire at all time points. Repertoires in HIV (unlike those of controls) had narrower CDR3 length ranges.

There were no participants with HIV treated outside the United States. Until DNA extraction, the samples held between roughly 1-10 million cryopreserved PBMC. The TCR originated in a man aged 35-49 years with HIV. This specimen consisted of unsorted PBMCs, obtained 1.6 years after starting antiretroviral therapy.

This CDR3 is CASRSDSAQAEAFF. In DNA, the CDR3 is TGCGCCAGCAGATCGGACAGCGCACAAGCTGAAGCTTTCTTT. V gene TRBV5-1 combines with J gene TRBJ1-1; TRBD1 might be the D (6 bases). The V gene lost 5 bases and the J gene lost 6 bases, with 17 bases spanning the gap. Germline V CDR1 and CDR2: SGHRS, YFSETQ. The CDR3 has 14 amino acids.